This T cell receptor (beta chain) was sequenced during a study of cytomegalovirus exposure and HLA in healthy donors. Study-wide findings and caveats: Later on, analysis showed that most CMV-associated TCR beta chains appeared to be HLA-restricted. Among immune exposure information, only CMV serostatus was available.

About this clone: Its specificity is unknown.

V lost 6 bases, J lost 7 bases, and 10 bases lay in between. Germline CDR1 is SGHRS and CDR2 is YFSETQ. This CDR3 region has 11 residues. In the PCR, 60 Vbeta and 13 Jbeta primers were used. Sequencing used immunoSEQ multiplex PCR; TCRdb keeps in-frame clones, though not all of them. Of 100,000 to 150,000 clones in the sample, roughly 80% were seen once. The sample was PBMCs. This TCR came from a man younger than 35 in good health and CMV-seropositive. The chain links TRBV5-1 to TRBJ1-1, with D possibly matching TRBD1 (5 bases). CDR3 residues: CASTQGSEAFF. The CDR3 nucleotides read TGCGCCAGCACTCAGGGAAGTGAAGCTTTCTTT.